The next 2 T cell receptor beta chains were all read from a single sample in a study of shared clonotypes between healthy human individuals. TCRdb's copy holds only in-frame clones and misses some; the assay was immunoSEQ multiplex PCR. The sample shows about 2,200,000 clones, around 93% of them seen only once. Naive CD8 cells lacked CD45RO, underwent positive selection for CCR7 and left out terminally differentiated effector memory CD45RA+ cells. Sequenced input: naive CD8+ T cells from PBMCs. Receptors were obtained from a young man in good health. Some clones in this sample may be carry-over from other donors' samples.

The table lists this clone with a count of one. V usage is TRBV7-2 and J usage is TRBJ2-2; 7 bases map to TRBD1. The germline V gene has CDR1 SGHTA and CDR2 FQGNSA. V dropped 6 bases and J dropped 0; count of bases not matched to a gene: 4. The CDR3 spans 15 residues. CDR3 in amino acids: CASRSGTANTGELFF. For the CDR3, the DNA is TGTGCCAGCAGATCCGGGACAGCGAACACCGGGGAGCTGTTTTTT.

The chain couples TRBV2 to TRBJ2-1; D uncertain. Germline loops: CDR1 SNHLY, CDR2 FYNNEI. Trimming shortened V by 6 bases and J by 7 bases, and 13 bases separated the two germline ends. This CDR3 contains 13 residues. The CDR3 sequence: CASRIFDLNEQFF. The CDR3 region has the DNA TGTGCCAGCAGGATCTTTGACCTGAATGAGCAGTTCTTC.